The 12 T cell receptor beta chains below all came from one sample that was sequenced in a study of blood T cell repertoires in COVID-19. Libraries were prepared by immunoSEQ multiplex PCR; TCRdb keeps only in-frame clonotypes and omits some of them. This sample has roughly 150,000 clones; more than 75% occur once, and the top ten carry roughly 2.1%. Input material: peripheral blood. The receptors originated from a man aged 18 to 35 with acute or convalescent COVID-19.

This clone was seen only once. This sequence joins TRBV5-1 and TRBJ1-6; D gene ambiguous. Germline-derived CDR1 and CDR2 are SGHRS and YFSETQ. The CDR3 is 13 residues long. Trimming shortened V by 4 bases and J by 8 bases, and 10 bases separated the two germline ends. CDR3 region: CASSPVLDSPLHF. CDR3 nucleotides: TGCGCCAGCAGCCCCGTACTCGATTCACCCCTCCACTTT.

The chain uses TRBV2 and TRBJ1-2; tentatively, D is TRBD1 (5 bases). The CDR3 is 15 amino acids. V dropped 5 bases and J dropped 4 bases, with 17 bases sitting between them. Germline CDR1 SNHLY, CDR2 FYNNEI. The CDR3 spells CASSHTGDSPYGYTF. The CDR3 nucleotides read TGTGCCAGCAGTCACACCGGAGACAGCCCCTATGGCTACACCTTC. The whole variable domain, remainder taken from reference TRBV2 and TRBJ1-2, is EPEVTQTPSHQVTQMGQEVILRCVPISNHLYFYWYRQILGQKVEFLVSFYNNEISEKSEIFDDQFSVERPDGSNFTLKIRSTKLEDSAMYFCASSHTGDSPYGYTFGSGTRLTVV.

The CDR3, as DNA: TGTGCCAGCAGTGATGGGCAGGGTGGGGAAAAACTGTTTTTT. Its protein product is CASSDGQGGEKLFF. The gene calls are TRBV2 and TRBJ1-4; possibly TRBD1 for D (5 bases). Germline CDR1 and CDR2: SNHLY and FYNNEI. The CDR3 length is 14 residues. Trimming stripped 3 bases from V and 8 bases from J, with 13 bases between.

The rearrangement uses TRBV5-4 and TRBJ1-1; tentatively, D is TRBD1 (6 bases). There are 12 residues in the CDR3. The V end was cut by 7 bases, the J end by 5 bases, with 12 bases between. The V gene's germline CDR1 is SGHNT and CDR2 YYREEE (reference sequence). The CDR3 here is CASGNRVTEAFF. CDR3 in DNA: TGTGCCAGCGGGAACAGGGTAACTGAAGCTTTCTTT.

The chain employs TRBV5-1 and TRBJ2-1; 10 nucleotides line up with TRBD2. The CDR3 is 18 residues long. Germline lookup yields CDR1 SGHRS and CDR2 YFSETQ. After removal of 6 bases from V and 0 bases from J, the junction contained 12 bases not matched to a gene. Here the CDR3 reads CASNSGSSGGFSYNEQFF. The CDR3 coding sequence is TGCGCCAGCAACTCCGGTAGTAGCGGGGGGTTCTCCTACAATGAGCAGTTCTTC.

This chain connects TRBV12-3 or TRBV12-4 to TRBJ2-3; no firm D call. V was shortened by 6 bases and J by 3 bases, with 10 bases between the two germline ends. The CDR3 spans 13 residues. CDR3 bases: TGTGCCAGCAGGCTCGGGTCTACAGATACGCAGTATTTT. As protein: CASRLGSTDTQYF.

V usage is TRBV10-3 and J usage is TRBJ1-1, with 8 bases fitting TRBD1. The ends lost 10 bases at V and 1 base at J; junction bases unmatched: 11. CDR3 length: 15 residues. Per germline, CDR1 ENHRY and CDR2 SYGVKD. CDR3 in DNA: TGTGCCACCACACAAGGACAGGGCCAGAACACTGAAGCTTTCTTT. It is translated as CATTQGQGQNTEAFF.

The rearrangement joins TRBV7-9 to TRBJ2-1; a weak D match, TRBD2 (5 bases). V lost 1 base, J lost 4 bases, and 14 bases lay in between. Looked up from germline, CDR1 is SEHNR and CDR2 is FQNEAQ (reference sequence). The length of the CDR3 is 16 residues. The CDR3 loop is CASSLEVGRGYNEQFF. As DNA, the CDR3 is TGTGCCAGCAGCTTAGAGGTCGGCCGGGGATACAATGAGCAGTTCTTC.

The J gene is TRBJ1-2, the V gene TRBV6-6, with a tentative D call TRBD1 (5 bases). V lost 7 bases and J lost 8, with 20 bases in between. The CDR3 is 14 amino acids. Germline V gene data show CDR1 as MNHNY and CDR2 as SVGAGI (reference sequence). The CDR3 is CASTLPSGEGGYTF. The CDR3 coding sequence is TGTGCCAGCACCCTACCATCGGGGGAAGGAGGCTACACCTTC.

The chain joins TRBV15 to TRBJ2-2; 10 positions agree with TRBD2. The CDR3 length is 16 residues. Per the germline V gene, CDR1 is LNHNV and CDR2 is YYDKDF (reference sequence). Unmatched junction bases numbered 4, after V lost 6 bases and J lost 0 bases. In DNA, the CDR3 is TGTGCCACCAGTGGGGGACTAGCGTCGAACACCGGGGAGCTGTTTTTT. Translating gives CATSGGLASNTGELFF. Looking up the rest from reference TRBV15 and TRBJ2-2 gives the full variable domain: DAMVIQNPRYQVTQFGKPVTLSCSQTLNHNVMYWYQQKSSQAPKLLFHYYDKDFNNEADTPDNFQSRRPNTSFCFLDIRSPGLGDTAMYLCATSGGLASNTGELFFGEGSRLTVL.

In this sample, this clone turned up once. The chain has TRBV5-8 and TRBJ2-1, with TRBD2 matching over 12 bases. This CDR3 region has 15 residues. Germline loops: CDR1 SGHTS, CDR2 YDEGEE. The V gene end was trimmed by 5 bases and the J gene end by 7 bases; junction bases not matched to a gene: 7. CDR3 sequence: CASRLAGGSKNEQFF. The CDR3 DNA sequence: TGTGCCAGCAGGCTAGCGGGGGGGTCTAAAAATGAGCAGTTCTTC.

This clone showed up just a few times. V is TRBV30 and J is TRBJ1-2; D unresolved. This CDR3 region has 13 residues. CDR1 is GTSNPN, CDR2 SVGIG, per germline (reference sequence). Trimming took 2 bases from V and 0 from J, leaving 7 bases between them. The CDR3 DNA is TGTGCCTGGAGTCTATATACTAACTATGGCTACACCTTC. Encoded protein: CAWSLYTNYGYTF.